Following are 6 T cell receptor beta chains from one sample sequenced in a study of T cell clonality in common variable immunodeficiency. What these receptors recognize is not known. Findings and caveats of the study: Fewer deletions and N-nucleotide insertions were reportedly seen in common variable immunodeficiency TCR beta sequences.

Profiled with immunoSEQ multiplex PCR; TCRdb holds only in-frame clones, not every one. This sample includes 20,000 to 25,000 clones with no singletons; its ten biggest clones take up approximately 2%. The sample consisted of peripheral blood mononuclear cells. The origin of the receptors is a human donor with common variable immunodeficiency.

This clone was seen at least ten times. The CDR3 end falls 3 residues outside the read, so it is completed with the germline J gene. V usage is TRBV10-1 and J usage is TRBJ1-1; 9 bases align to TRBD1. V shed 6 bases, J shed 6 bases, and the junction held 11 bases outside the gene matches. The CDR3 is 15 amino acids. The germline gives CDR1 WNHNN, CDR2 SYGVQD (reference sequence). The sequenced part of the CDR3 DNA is TGCGCCAGCAGCCGGGACAGGGAAGTAATCGCTGAA. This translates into CASSRDREVIAE. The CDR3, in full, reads CASSRDREVIAEAFF.

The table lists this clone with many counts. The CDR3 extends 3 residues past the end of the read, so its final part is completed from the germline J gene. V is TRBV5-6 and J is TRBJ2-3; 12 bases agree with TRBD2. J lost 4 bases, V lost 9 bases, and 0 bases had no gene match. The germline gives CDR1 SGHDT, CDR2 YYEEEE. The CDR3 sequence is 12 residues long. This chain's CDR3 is CATSGGADTQYF. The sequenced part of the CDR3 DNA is TGTGCCACTAGCGGGGGGGCAGATACG.

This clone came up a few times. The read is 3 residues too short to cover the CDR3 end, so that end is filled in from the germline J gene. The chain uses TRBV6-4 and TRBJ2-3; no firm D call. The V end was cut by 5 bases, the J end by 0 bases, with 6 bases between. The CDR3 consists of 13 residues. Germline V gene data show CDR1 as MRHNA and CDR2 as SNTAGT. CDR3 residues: CASSYQSTDTQYF. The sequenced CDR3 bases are TGTGCCAGCAGTTACCAGAGCACAGATACG.

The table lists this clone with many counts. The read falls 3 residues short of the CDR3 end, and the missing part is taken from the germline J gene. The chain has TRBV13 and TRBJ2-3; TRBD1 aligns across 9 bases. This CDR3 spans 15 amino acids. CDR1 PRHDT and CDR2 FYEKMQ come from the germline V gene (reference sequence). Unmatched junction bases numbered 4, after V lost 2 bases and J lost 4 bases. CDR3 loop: CASSLKGQGADTQYF. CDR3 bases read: TGTGCCAGCAGCTTAAAGGGACAGGGAGCAGATACG.

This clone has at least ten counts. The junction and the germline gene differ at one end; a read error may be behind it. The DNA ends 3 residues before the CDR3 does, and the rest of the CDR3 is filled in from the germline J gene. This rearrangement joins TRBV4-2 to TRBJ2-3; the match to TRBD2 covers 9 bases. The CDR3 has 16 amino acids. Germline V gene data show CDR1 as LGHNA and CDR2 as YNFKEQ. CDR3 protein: CASSQIVAGGQDTQYF. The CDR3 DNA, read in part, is TGCGCCAGCAGCCAGATAGTCGCGGGGGGGCAAGATACG.

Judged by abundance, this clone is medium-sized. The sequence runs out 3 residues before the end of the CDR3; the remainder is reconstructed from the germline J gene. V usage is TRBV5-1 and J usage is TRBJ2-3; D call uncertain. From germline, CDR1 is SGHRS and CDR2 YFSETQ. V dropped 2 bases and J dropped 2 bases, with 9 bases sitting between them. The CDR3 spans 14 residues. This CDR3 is CASSFAQITDTQYF. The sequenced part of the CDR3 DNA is TGCGCCAGCAGCTTCGCACAGATCACAGATACG. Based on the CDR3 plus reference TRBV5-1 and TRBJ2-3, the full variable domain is KAGVTQTPRYLIKTRGQQVTLSCSPISGHRSVSWYQQTPGQGLQFLFEYFSETQRNKGNFPGRFSGRQFSNSRSEMNVSTLELGDSALYLCASSFAQITDTQYFGPGTRLTVL.